The subject of this entry is one T cell receptor (beta chain). Its target is unknown. The data derive from a study of OX40 agonist ivuxolimab in advanced cancers. The repertoire was sequenced with immunoSEQ multiplex PCR; TCRdb's copy has only in-frame clones and lacks some. Among about 91,000 clones listed, under 90% were seen once. Whole-study results and caveats: The work left the antigen specificity of expanded peripheral T cells undetermined. The CD4+ and CD8+ T cells in the blood had expanded clonally by week 6 at 0.1 to 3.0 mg/kg. Some patients who did not respond also had low normalized T-cell clonal expansion.

Researchers took blood at baseline, on cycle 4 day 1, and on cycle 7 day 1. The source was CD4+ or CD8+ T cells sorted from blood, collected in a trial of the OX40 agonist ivuxolimab. This receptor was taken from an adult with an advanced solid tumor such as melanoma, head and neck, liver or kidney cancer.

This CDR3 reads CSARGDIGQEQYF. DNA for the CDR3: TGCAGCGCTCGGGGGGACATCGGTCAGGAGCAGTACTTC. V is TRBV29-1 and J is TRBJ2-7, with D possibly TRBD2 on 7 matching bases. Trimming took off 7 bases at V and 7 bases at J, with 20 bases between the two ends. The CDR3 length is 13 residues. Per germline, CDR1 SQVTM and CDR2 ANQGSEA.